The 15 T cell receptor beta chains below all came from one sample that was sequenced in a study of blood T cell repertoires in COVID-19. Using immunoSEQ multiplex PCR, the repertoire was profiled, and TCRdb retains in-frame clones only, with some absent. Counted here are around 620,000 clones, 90% occurring once; the ten biggest clones make up approximately 0.25%. Sequenced input: peripheral blood. The receptors stem from a woman aged 18-29 years with acute or convalescent COVID-19.

This clone was detected only a few times. The chain carries TRBV28 and TRBJ1-6; possible D gene TRBD1, 5 bases. Germline CDR1 and CDR2: MDHEN and SYDVKM. This CDR3 is built from 17 residues. V gave up 3 bases and J gave up 2 bases, with 14 bases separating them. CDR3 coding DNA: TGTGCCAGCAGTTTCGGGGGAATGGGTCCCTATAATTCACCCCTCCACTTT. Its protein product is CASSFGGMGPYNSPLHF.

Turning to this clone: Given a much more abundant clone one base away, this may be a read error. The chain recombines TRBV27 with TRBJ1-5, with 8 bases fitting TRBD1. Germline trimming cut 6 bases from V and 2 bases from J; bases unmatched to any gene: 0. The CDR3 spans 13 residues. Germline V gene data show CDR1 as MNHEY and CDR2 as SMNVEV (reference sequence). The CDR3 here is CASRDRGNQPQHF. The DNA of the CDR3 is TGTGCCAGCAGGGACAGGGGCAATCAGCCCCAGCATTTT.

The chain is built from TRBV10-2 and TRBJ1-4; the D gene is possibly TRBD1 (6 bases). V was trimmed by 6 bases and J by 8 bases, leaving 22 bases between them. The CDR3 has 16 amino acids. CDR1 is WSHSY, CDR2 SAAADI, per germline. The CDR3 DNA reads TGCGCCAGCAGAGGGCAGGGGTTAAACAGAGGCGAAAAACTGTTTTTT. Protein product: CASRGQGLNRGEKLFF.

This clone appeared once. The chain links TRBV3-1 (or the pseudogene TRBV3-2) to TRBJ1-4; TRBD1 is a possible D gene (5 bases). The CDR3 totals 16 residues. CDR1 and CDR2 from the germline V gene are LGHDT and YNNKEL (reference sequence). The V end was cut by 0 bases, the J end by 0 bases, with 8 bases between. The CDR3 bases are TGTGCCAGCAGCCAAGATTGGGGGGCAACTAATGAAAAACTGTTTTTT. The encoded protein is CASSQDWGATNEKLFF.

The rearrangement joins TRBV19 to TRBJ1-4, with D uncertain. This CDR3 contains 12 residues. The germline V gene encodes CDR1 LNHDA and CDR2 SQIVND (reference sequence). V was pared by 9 bases and J by 4 bases, with 9 bases between. CDR3 coding DNA: TGTGCCAGGTCCCCGTATAATGAAAAACTGTTTTTT. The encoded protein is CARSPYNEKLFF.

V usage is TRBV19 and J usage is TRBJ1-2; 9 bases align to TRBD1. J was trimmed by 7 bases and V by 6 bases; bases with no gene match: 6. Germline V lookup: CDR1 LNHDA, CDR2 SQIVND (reference sequence). This CDR3 region has 13 residues. The CDR3 reads CASRDYRGLGYTF. The CDR3 nucleotides read TGTGCCAGTAGGGATTACAGGGGGCTTGGCTACACCTTC.

This rearrangement joins TRBV7-3 to TRBJ2-1, with D perhaps TRBD2 (5 bases). CDR1 is SGHTA, CDR2 FQGTGA, per germline. The V gene lost 5 bases and the J gene lost 9 bases, with 11 bases spanning the gap. CDR3 length equals 12 residues. The CDR3 spells CASSQEGSEQFF. The CDR3 DNA is TGTGCCAGCAGCCAAGAGGGATCTGAGCAGTTCTTC.

J is TRBJ1-2 and V is TRBV29-1, with no clear D. Germline V gene data show CDR1 as SQVTM and CDR2 as ANQGSEA. The CDR3 totals 14 residues. Trimming pared 5 bases from V and 2 bases from J, leaving 15 bases between. The CDR3 DNA sequence: TGCAGCGTTTTCCCGGACGGGGAAAACTATGGCTACACCTTC. Amino acid sequence: CSVFPDGENYGYTF.

The V gene is TRBV4-1, the J gene TRBJ1-5; TRBD1 is a possible D gene (5 bases). Trimming stripped 2 bases from V and 4 bases from J, with 15 bases between. CDR3 length: 16 amino acids. Looked up from germline, CDR1 is MGHRA and CDR2 is YSYEKL. The CDR3 bases are TGCGCCAGCAGCCAAACGACAGCCTCACGTAATCAGCCCCAGCATTTT. It yields the protein CASSQTTASRNQPQHF.

This chain joins TRBV24-1 and TRBJ2-3; 9 bases agree with TRBD2. Germline V gives CDR1 KGHDR, CDR2 SFDVKD. The CDR3 covers 18 residues. The V and J ends lost 4 bases and 5 bases, in that order; junction bases with no gene match: 15. CDR3 region: CATSDPPLAGGPRDTQYF. The CDR3 nucleotides read TGTGCCACCAGTGACCCCCCACTGGCGGGGGGGCCGAGAGATACGCAGTATTTT.

CDR3 bases: TGTGCCAGCAGTAGGGCAGGGTTTTTGAATTCACCCCTCCACTTT. This codes for CASSRAGFLNSPLHF. This sequence joins TRBV2 and TRBJ1-6, with a weak D call TRBD1 (5 bases). Trimming removed 5 bases at V and 7 bases at J, with 15 bases between. The CDR3 consists of 15 residues. The germline V gene encodes CDR1 SNHLY and CDR2 FYNNEI.

V gene TRBV7-3 combines with J gene TRBJ2-1; TRBD1 is a possible D gene (6 bases). The CDR3 has 13 amino acids. Germline CDR1 is SGHTA and CDR2 is FQGTGA. Trimming stripped 5 bases from V and 9 bases from J, with 14 bases between. The CDR3 coding sequence is TGTGCCAGCAGCCCCCACGCAGGGGTTGAGCAGTTCTTC. Encoded protein: CASSPHAGVEQFF.

This chain uses TRBV5-6 with TRBJ2-5; TRBD2 agrees at 7 bases. The germline V gene has CDR1 SGHDT and CDR2 YYEEEE. After removal of 4 bases from V and 4 bases from J, the junction contained 7 bases not matched to a gene. The CDR3 runs 14 residues. The chain's CDR3 is CASSIEGRGETQYF. The CDR3 DNA is TGTGCCAGCAGCATAGAGGGGAGGGGAGAGACCCAGTACTTC.

The rearrangement joins TRBV15 to TRBJ2-7; TRBD1 matches 9 bases. The CDR3 length is 17 residues. Trimming removed 3 bases from V and 3 bases from J; junction bases left unmatched: 12. Looked up from germline, CDR1 is LNHNV and CDR2 is YYDKDF (reference sequence). The CDR3 sequence: CATSSRFPQGADYEQYF. CDR3 DNA sequence: TGTGCCACCAGCAGCCGTTTCCCACAGGGGGCAGACTACGAGCAGTACTTC.

The genes are TRBV12-3 or TRBV12-4 and TRBJ1-2, with 9 bases that match TRBD1. CDR3 size: 13 residues. V gave up 7 bases and J gave up 14 bases; unmatched junction bases: 14. CDR3 amino acids: CASTPGQGPGETF. Written as DNA, the CDR3 is TGTGCCAGCACCCCCGGACAGGGGCCGGGAGAAACCTTC.